This T cell receptor (beta chain) was profiled in a study of T cells after posttransplantation cyclophosphamide. Only in-frame clones appear in the TCRdb table, and some are missing; sequencing was by immunoSEQ multiplex PCR. The profile covers roughly 35,000 clones, none occurring a single time. This CDR3 comprises 19 residues. Germline V gene data show CDR1 as SGHTA and CDR2 as FQGTGA. The V gene is TRBV7-3, the J gene TRBJ2-5, with 16 positions matching TRBD2. The end of the DNA fits TRBJ2-7 better, so the J call may be wrong. This sequence originates from a girl aged 10-17 years in good health, CMV-negative, and a related stem cell transplant donor. The material sequenced was PBMCs. CDR3 amino acids: CASSLYGPGLAGGYNEQYF. The CDR3 coding sequence is TGTGCCAGCAGCCTCTATGGCCCGGGACTAGCGGGAGGGTACAACGAGCAGTACTTC.